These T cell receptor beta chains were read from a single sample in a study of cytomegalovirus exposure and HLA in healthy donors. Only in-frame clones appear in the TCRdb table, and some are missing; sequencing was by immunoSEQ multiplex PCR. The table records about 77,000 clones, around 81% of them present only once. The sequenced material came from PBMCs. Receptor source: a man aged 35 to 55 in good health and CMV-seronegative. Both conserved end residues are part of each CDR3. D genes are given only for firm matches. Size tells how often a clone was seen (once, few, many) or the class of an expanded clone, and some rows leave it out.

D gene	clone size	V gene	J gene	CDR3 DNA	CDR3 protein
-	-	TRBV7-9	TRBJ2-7	TGTGCCAGCAGCGTCGGGGACTCCTACGAGCAGTACTTC	CASSVGDSYEQYF
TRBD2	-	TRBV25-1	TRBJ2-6	TGTGCCAGCAGTGACGGACTAGCGGGACGCTCTGGGGCCAACGTCCTGACTTTC	CASSDGLAGRSGANVLTF
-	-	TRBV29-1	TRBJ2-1	TGCAGCGTTGCCCCGGACTGGCAAAATGAGCAGTTCTTC	CSVAPDWQNEQFF
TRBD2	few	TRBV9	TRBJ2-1	TGTGCCAGCAGCGTACAAGCGGGAGTTAGGAATGAGCAGTTCTTC	CASSVQAGVRNEQFF
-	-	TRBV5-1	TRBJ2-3	TGCGCCAGCAGCTTGAAGGGGGGGGGAGCCCCAGATACGCAGTATTTT	CASSLKGGGAPDTQYF
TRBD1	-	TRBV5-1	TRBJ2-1	TGCGCCAGCAGCGGGGGACAGGGGTTCGATGAGCAGTTCTTC	CASSGGQGFDEQFF
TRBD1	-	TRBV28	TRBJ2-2	TGTGCCAGCAGGAAGACCGGGACAGGAGACACCGGGGAGCTGTTTTTT	CASRKTGTGDTGELFF
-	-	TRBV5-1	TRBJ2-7	TGCGCCAGCAGCTTGGATCTAGGAGGCGAGCAGTACTTC	CASSLDLGGEQYF
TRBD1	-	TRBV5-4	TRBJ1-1	TGTGCCAGCAGTCTCCGGGACAGGACTGAAGCTTTCTTT	CASSLRDRTEAFF
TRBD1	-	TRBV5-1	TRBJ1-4	TGCGCCAGCAGCTTGGTACAGGGGGCTGAAAAACTGTTTTTT	CASSLVQGAEKLFF
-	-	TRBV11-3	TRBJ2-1	TGTGCCAGCAGCGGTCCGTTTTCCCCCCAGGCAGGGGCAACCTACAATGAGCAGTTCTTC	CASSGPFSPQAGATYNEQFF
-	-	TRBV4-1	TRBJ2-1	TGCGCCAGCAGCCAAGATCGTAGCGGAACCTACAATGAGCAGTTCTTC	CASSQDRSGTYNEQFF
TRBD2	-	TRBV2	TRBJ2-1	TGTGCCAGCAGTCGACTAGCGGGAGGACCCTACAATGAGCAGTTCTTC	CASSRLAGGPYNEQFF
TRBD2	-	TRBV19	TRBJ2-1	TGTGCCAGCGGACTAGCGGAATCCTACAATGAGCAGTTCTTC	CASGLAESYNEQFF
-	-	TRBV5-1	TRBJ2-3	TGCGCCAGCAGCTTGGGGCAGGTCACAGATACGCAGTATTTT	CASSLGQVTDTQYF
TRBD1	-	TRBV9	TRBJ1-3	TGTGCCAGCAGCGAAGGACAGGGTGGAAACACCATATATTTT	CASSEGQGGNTIYF
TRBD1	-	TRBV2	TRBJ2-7	TGTGCCAGCAGGGGGACAGGGGTAGGGCCCTACGAGCAGTACTTC	CASRGTGVGPYEQYF
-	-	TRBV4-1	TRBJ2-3	TGCGCCAGCAGCCAAGGGACACGCACAGATACGCAGTATTTT	CASSQGTRTDTQYF
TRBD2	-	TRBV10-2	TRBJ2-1	TGCGCCAGCAGTGAGTCGAAGGCTAGCGGGAGGGCCGATGAGCAGTTCTTC	CASSESKASGRADEQFF
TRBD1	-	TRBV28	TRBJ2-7	TGTGCCAGCACCACCGGGACAGGGGCCGACGAGCAGTACTTC	CASTTGTGADEQYF
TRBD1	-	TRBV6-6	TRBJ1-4	TGTGCCAGCAGCCGAGGGGGCCTCGGGACTAATGAAAAACTGTTTTTT	CASSRGGLGTNEKLFF
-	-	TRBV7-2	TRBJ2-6	TGTGCCAGCAGCCCCCTAGCGAGGATAAGTCCCGACGGGGCCAACGGCCTGACTTTC	CASSPLARISPDGANGLTF
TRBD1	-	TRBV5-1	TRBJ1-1	TGCGCCAGCAGCCCCGGGACAGGAGGGTTTGAAGCTTTCTTT	CASSPGTGGFEAFF
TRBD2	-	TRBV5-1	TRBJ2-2	TGCGCCAGCAGCTTGGGGACTAGCGGGAGTCGATACACCGGGGAGCTGTTTTTT	CASSLGTSGSRYTGELFF
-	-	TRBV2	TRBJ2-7	TGTGCCAGCAGTGATTTCGACTCCGCGGATTACGAGCAGTACTTC	CASSDFDSADYEQYF
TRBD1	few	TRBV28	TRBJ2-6	TGTGCCAGCACCCGGACAGGGAGTAGCTCTGGGGCCAACGTCCTGACTTTC	CASTRTGSSSGANVLTF
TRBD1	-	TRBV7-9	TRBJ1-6	TGTGCCAGCAGCTTCGCCGGGACAGGGAAGAGTAATTCACCCCTCCACTTT	CASSFAGTGKSNSPLHF
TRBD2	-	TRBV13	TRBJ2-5	TGTGCCAGCAGCCTGGGACTAGAAGAGACCCAGTACTTC	CASSLGLEETQYF
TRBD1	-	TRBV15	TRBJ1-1	TGTGCCACCAGCGGACAGGGTCACACTGAAGCTTTCTTT	CATSGQGHTEAFF
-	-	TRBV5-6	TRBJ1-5	TGTGCCAGCAGCAAGGGGGTACGCAATCAGCCCCAGCATTTT	CASSKGVRNQPQHF
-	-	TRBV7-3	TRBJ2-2	TGTGCCAGCAGCTTAGCAGAGAACACCGGGGAGCTGTTTTTT	CASSLAENTGELFF
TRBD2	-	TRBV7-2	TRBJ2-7	TGTGCCAGCAGCCCCCTCGGGACTAGGACCGAGCAGTACTTC	CASSPLGTRTEQYF
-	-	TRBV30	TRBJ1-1	TGTGCCCAAGAAGCAGGGGCTTTTGAAGCTTTCTTT	CAQEAGAFEAFF
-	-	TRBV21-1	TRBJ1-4	TGTGCCAGCAGCGAGGCGGGGAAGGTAAGGTCGACTAATGAAAAACTGTTTTTT	CASSEAGKVRSTNEKLFF
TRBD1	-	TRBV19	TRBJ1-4	TGTGCCAGTAGTATAGACGCACCGGGACAGGGGAGATTGGCAACTAATGAAAAACTGTTTTTT	CASSIDAPGQGRLATNEKLFF
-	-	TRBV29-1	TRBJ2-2	TGCAGCGTTGGGCAGATGAACACCGGGGAGCTGTTTTTT	CSVGQMNTGELFF
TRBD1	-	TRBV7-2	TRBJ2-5	TGTGCCAGCAGCTCCTACAGGGGACAAGAGACCCAGTACTTC	CASSSYRGQETQYF
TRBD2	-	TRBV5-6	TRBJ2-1	TGTGCCAGCAGCTTGGATCTAGTCGGGAGGGCCTACAATGAGCAGTTCTTC	CASSLDLVGRAYNEQFF
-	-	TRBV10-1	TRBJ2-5	TGCGCCAGCAGTGAGTTCCGGGAGACCCAGTACTTC	CASSEFRETQYF
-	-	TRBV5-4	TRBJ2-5	TGTGCCAGCAGCTTAGGACTCGGGGAGACCCAGTACTTC	CASSLGLGETQYF
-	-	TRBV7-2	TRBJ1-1	TGTGCCAGCAGCTTAACCCCCCTTTTCAGCGCTGAAGCTTTCTTT	CASSLTPLFSAEAFF
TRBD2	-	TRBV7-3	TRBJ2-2	TGTGCCAGCACCCGGGACTACTCGAACACCGGGGAGCTGTTTTTT	CASTRDYSNTGELFF
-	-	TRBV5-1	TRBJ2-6	TGCGCCAGCAGCTTGACAGGCTCTGGGGCCAACGGCCTGACTTTC	CASSLTGSGANGLTF
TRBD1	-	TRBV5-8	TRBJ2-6	TGTGCCAGCAGCATCGGACAGGGCTGGGCTGGGGCCAACGTCCTGACTTTC	CASSIGQGWAGANVLTF
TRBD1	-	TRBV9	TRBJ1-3	TGTGCCAGCAGCGTAGATCCAGGGGGCAAATTTCGCTCTGGAAACACCATATATTTT	CASSVDPGGKFRSGNTIYF
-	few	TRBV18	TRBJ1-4	TGTGCCAGCTCACCACCCGGAGGTAATGAAAAACTGTTTTTT	CASSPPGGNEKLFF
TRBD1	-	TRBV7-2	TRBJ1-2	TGTGCCAGCAGCCCGGGACAGACCTATGGCTACACCTTC	CASSPGQTYGYTF
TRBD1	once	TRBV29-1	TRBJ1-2	TGCAGCGCCGGAGGGGGACAGCCGAACTATGGCTACACCTTC	CSAGGGQPNYGYTF
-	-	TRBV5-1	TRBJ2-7	TGCGCCAGCAGCTTGGGTAGGGGCAGAGACGAGCAGTACTTC	CASSLGRGRDEQYF
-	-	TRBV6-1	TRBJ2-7	TGTGCCAGCAGCTGGACAGGATACGAGCGGGTCTTC	CASSWTGYERVF
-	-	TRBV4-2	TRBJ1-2	TGTGCCAGCAGCCAGGACTCTAAGGACTATGGCTACACCTTC	CASSQDSKDYGYTF
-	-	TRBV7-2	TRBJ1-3	TGTGCCAGCAGCTTAGATGGGACTGCGGTAGCCAACACCATATATTTT	CASSLDGTAVANTIYF
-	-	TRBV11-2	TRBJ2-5	TGTGCCAGCAGCCCCGAGGCGGGGACCCAGTACTTC	CASSPEAGTQYF